This T cell receptor (beta chain) comes out of a study of post-analysis software for immune sequencing data (dated by TCRdb to between 2015 and 2016). A note on the overall study: Relapsing-remitting, secondary progressive and progressive-relapsing multiple sclerosis were recorded as disease courses, and subtype annotation was lacking for some patients. Patient repertoires were compared against ten to twelve previously published healthy control repertoires from donors aged roughly 6 to 28 years. A subset of samples was prepared in parallel using single-end sample barcoding, then pooled and co-amplified after Illumina adapter ligation. Overall study results and their limits: Strong co-clustering of samples prepared in the same batch was shown by direct clustering with F measure, prompting a batch-effect correction. The multiple sclerosis patient group was slightly younger than the control group. Multiple sclerosis patients had significantly lower normalized Chao1 diversity than controls, a result that suggests substantial peripheral T-cell clonal expansion.

Library method: PCR. This sample was sequenced with an Illumina HiSeq 2500. To reduce PCR and sequencing biases, unique molecular identifiers were incorporated into the TCR beta cDNA libraries. Every 1 to 10 million input T cells yielded about 500,000 cDNA molecules, meaning each molecule approximated one T cell. The same protocol used for the earlier healthy control dataset was applied to prepare and sequence the patient libraries. Samples belonging to the same batch were prepared together, multiplexed and sequenced on a shared HiSeq lane. The paper's processing steps were these. MIGEC handled the raw barcoded reads, throwing out single-read molecular identifier groups before consensus assembly and CDR3 extraction. Clonotype tables were post-analysed with VDJtools, normalizing diversity by down-sampling all datasets to the smallest sample size. Repertoire overlap clustering matched CDR3 amino acid but not nucleotide sequences to correct batch-related cross-sample contamination. In TCRdb, the public reads were trimmed at Q25 with fastp and aligned with MiXCR, with productive beta chains retained. Here each entry gathers all rows of one CDR3 protein and keeps the most common genes and DNA. Clone size and V and J calls follow TCRdb, not the original study. A total of about 560,000 distinct CDR3 sequences appear in this sample, 44% of them only once. About 1.5% of the sample is held by the ten biggest clonotypes.

TCR beta repertoires were profiled from peripheral blood of 10 to 15 young patients with multiple sclerosis to demonstrate the VDJtools post-analysis software. The multiple sclerosis patients were children and adolescents between roughly 6 and 17 years of age. Of note for this clonotype: There is no known antigen for this receptor. No base-level quality is on record; no much larger clone is a single base apart.

Sequencing used blood. The origin of this receptor is a girl aged 10 to 17 with multiple sclerosis.

The CDR3 loop reads CASQTGQGWNEQFF. The sequenced DNA: TGCGCCAGTCAGACCGGACAGGGCTGGAATGAGCAGTTCTTC. Here the chain combines TRBV5-1 and TRBJ2-1; 8 junctional bases match TRBD1. The junction shows trimming of 8 bases on V and 7 bases on J, and the gene matches do not reach 11 bases of it. CDR1 and CDR2 (SGHRS, YFSETQ) derive from the germline V gene. The CDR3 covers 14 residues, taking in both the cysteine and the phenylalanine. The kept DNA is CDR3 alone, 42 bases in frame from the first base.